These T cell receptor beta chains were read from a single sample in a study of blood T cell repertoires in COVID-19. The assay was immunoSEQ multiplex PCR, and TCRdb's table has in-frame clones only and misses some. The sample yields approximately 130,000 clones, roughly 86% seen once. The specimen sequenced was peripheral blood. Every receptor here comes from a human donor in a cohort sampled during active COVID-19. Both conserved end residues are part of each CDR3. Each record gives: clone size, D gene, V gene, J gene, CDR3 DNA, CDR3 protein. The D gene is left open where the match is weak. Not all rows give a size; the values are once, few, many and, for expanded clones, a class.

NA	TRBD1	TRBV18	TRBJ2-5	TGTGCCAGCTCATGGACAGGGAACTCGGAGACCCAGTACTTC	CASSWTGNSETQYF
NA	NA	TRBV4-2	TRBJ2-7	TGTGCCAGCAGCCAAGCGGGACAGACTCAAGCGGGGCAGTACTTC	CASSQAGQTQAGQYF
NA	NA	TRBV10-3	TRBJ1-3	TGTGCCATCAGTCCCCGGCCCGACAGCTCTGGAAACACCATATATTTT	CAISPRPDSSGNTIYF
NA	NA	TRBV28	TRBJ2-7	TGTGCCAGCAGAACAAATGGGCGGGACGAGCAGTACTTC	CASRTNGRDEQYF
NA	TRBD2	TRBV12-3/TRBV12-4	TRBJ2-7	TGTGCCAGCAGACAGGCGGGGGTCGAGCAGTACTTC	CASRQAGVEQYF
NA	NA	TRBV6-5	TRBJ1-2	TGTGCCAGCAGCCGCGATCCGGGGGGATCATATTACACCTTC	CASSRDPGGSYYTF
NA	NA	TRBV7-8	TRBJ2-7	TGTGCCAGCAGCGTCGGACACCAGTCCTACGAGCAGTACTTC	CASSVGHQSYEQYF
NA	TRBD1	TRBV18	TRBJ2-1	TGTGCCAGCTCACCGACAGGGGGATCCTACAATGAGCAGTTCTTC	CASSPTGGSYNEQFF
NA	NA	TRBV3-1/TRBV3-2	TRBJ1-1	TGTGCCAGCAGCCCAGGGTATGAGACTGAAGCTTTCTTT	CASSPGYETEAFF
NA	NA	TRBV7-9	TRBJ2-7	TGTGCCAGCAGCCCCCCAGGTGGCGAGCAGTACTTC	CASSPPGGEQYF
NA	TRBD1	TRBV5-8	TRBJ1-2	TGTGCCAGCAGCCGTGGACAGGAGGGCTATGGCTACACCTTC	CASSRGQEGYGYTF
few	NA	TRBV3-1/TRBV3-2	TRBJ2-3	TGTGCCAGCAGCCTCCTGGGGGCTAGCACAGATACGCAGTATTTT	CASSLLGASTDTQYF
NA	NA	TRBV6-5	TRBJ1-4	TGTGCCAGCAGTCAGGGGCTGAATGAAAAACTGTTTTTT	CASSQGLNEKLFF
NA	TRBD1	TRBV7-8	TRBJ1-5	TGTGCCAGCAGCCTGGGGACAGGGGAGCAGCCCCAGCATTTT	CASSLGTGEQPQHF
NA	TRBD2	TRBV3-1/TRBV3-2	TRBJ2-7	TGTGCCAGCAGCCAAGGGGTCGGACTAGCTGGTGACTTC	CASSQGVGLAGDF
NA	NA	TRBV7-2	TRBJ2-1	TGTGCCAGCAGCTCCAGTTTCACAGGGAATGAGCAGTTCTTC	CASSSSFTGNEQFF
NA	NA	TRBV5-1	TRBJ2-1	TGCGCCAGCAGCCGAGGATCCTACAATGAGCAGTTCTTC	CASSRGSYNEQFF
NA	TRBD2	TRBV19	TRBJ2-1	TGTGCCAGTAGACCCGGAGCTAGCGGGGCTTACAATGAGCAGTTCTTC	CASRPGASGAYNEQFF
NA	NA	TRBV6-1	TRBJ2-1	TGTGCCAGCAGTGAATCGGCGGGGTTCACCTACAATGAGCAGTTCTTC	CASSESAGFTYNEQFF
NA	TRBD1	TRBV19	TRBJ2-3	TGTGCCAGTTCCCGTCCCCTGACAGGGGCCGTGAGCACAGATACGCAGTATTTT	CASSRPLTGAVSTDTQYF
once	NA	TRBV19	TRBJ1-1	TGTGCCAGTAGTATAACCAGACAGAACACTGAAGCTTTCTTT	CASSITRQNTEAFF
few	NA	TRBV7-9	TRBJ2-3	TGTGCCAGCAGCTCTGGGTGGGGGCTGGAAGATACGCAGTATTTT	CASSSGWGLEDTQYF
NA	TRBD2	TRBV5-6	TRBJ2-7	TGTGCCAGCAGCTTGCTCAGCCAACCGGGACTAGCGGGATACGAGCAGTACTTC	CASSLLSQPGLAGYEQYF
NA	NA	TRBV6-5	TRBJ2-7	TGTGCCAGCAGTCCTCCCAGGGCAGGGGCCTACGAGCAGTACTTC	CASSPPRAGAYEQYF
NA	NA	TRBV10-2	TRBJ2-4	TGCGCCAGCAGTGAATTCACAGCATCCAAAAACATTCAGTACTTC	CASSEFTASKNIQYF
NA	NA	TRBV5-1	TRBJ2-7	TGCGCCAGCAGCTTGGAGAACAGAAAGACCTACGAGCAGTACTTC	CASSLENRKTYEQYF
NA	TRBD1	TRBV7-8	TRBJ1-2	TGTGCCAGCAGCGTAATAGCCGGGACAGAGGTGAGGATGCGTGGCTACACCTTC	CASSVIAGTEVRMRGYTF
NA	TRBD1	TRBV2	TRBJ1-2	TGTGCCAGCAGTGAAGCACGGGCAGGGGGCGGTGGCTACACCTTC	CASSEARAGGGGYTF
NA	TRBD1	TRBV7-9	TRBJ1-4	TGTGCCAGCAGCCCAGCGACAGGGGGCCCAGCTAATGAAAAACTGTTTTTT	CASSPATGGPANEKLFF
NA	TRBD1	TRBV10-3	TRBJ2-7	TGTGCCATCAAGGGGAAGGGGGACAGCTACGAGCAGTACTTC	CAIKGKGDSYEQYF
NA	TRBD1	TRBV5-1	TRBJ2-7	TGCGCCAGCAGCCTCGGACAGGGGGCGGACGAGCAGTACTTC	CASSLGQGADEQYF
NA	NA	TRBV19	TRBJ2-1	TGTGCCAGTAGTTCTAGAACGTTCCGGGACATTAGCCATGAGCAGTTCTTC	CASSSRTFRDISHEQFF
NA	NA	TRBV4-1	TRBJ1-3	TGCGCCAGCAGCCAAGATAGCTCTGGAAACACCATATATTTT	CASSQDSSGNTIYF
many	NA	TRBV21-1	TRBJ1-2	TGTGCCAGCAGCAAAGGGGAGAGGCTCACTCCCCTATATGGCTACACCTTC	CASSKGERLTPLYGYTF
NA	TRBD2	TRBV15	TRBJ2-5	TGTGCCACCAGCAGCCTAGCGGGGGGCGGGGAGACCCAGTACTTC	CATSSLAGGGETQYF
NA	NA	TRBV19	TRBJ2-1	TGTGCCAGTAGCCGAACGGGTCCTTCCTACAATGAGCAGTTCTTC	CASSRTGPSYNEQFF